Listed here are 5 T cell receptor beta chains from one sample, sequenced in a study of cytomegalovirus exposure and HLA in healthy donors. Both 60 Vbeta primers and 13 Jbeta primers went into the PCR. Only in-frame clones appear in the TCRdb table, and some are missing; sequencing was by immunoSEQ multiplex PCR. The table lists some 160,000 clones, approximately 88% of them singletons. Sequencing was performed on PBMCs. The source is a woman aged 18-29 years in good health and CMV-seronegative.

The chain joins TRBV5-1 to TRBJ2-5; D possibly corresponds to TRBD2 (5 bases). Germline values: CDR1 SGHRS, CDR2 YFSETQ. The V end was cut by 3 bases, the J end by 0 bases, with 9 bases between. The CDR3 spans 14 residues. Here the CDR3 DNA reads TGCGCCAGCAGCTATTCCGGGAACCAAGAGACCCAGTACTTC. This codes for CASSYSGNQETQYF. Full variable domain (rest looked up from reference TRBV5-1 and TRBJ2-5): KAGVTQTPRYLIKTRGQQVTLSCSPISGHRSVSWYQQTPGQGLQFLFEYFSETQRNKGNFPGRFSGRQFSNSRSEMNVSTLELGDSALYLCASSYSGNQETQYFGPGTRLLVL.

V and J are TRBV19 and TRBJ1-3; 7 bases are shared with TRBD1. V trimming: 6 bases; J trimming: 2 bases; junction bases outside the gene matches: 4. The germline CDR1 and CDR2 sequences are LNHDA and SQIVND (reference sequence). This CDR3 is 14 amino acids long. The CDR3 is CASRPGGPGNTIYF. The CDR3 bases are TGTGCCAGTAGGCCAGGGGGTCCTGGAAACACCATATATTTT.

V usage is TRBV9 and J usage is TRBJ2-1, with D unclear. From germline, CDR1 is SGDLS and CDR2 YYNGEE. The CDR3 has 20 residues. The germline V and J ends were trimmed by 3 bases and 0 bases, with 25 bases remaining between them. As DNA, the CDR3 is TGTGCCAGCAGCGCGAGACACGGAACGAATACTTTGAGCTCCTACAATGAGCAGTTCTTC. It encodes CASSARHGTNTLSSYNEQFF.

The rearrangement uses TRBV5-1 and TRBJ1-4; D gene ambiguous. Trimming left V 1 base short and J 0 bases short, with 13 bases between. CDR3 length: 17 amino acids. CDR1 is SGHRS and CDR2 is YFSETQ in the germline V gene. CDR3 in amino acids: CASSLSSFTATNEKLFF. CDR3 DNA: TGCGCCAGCAGCTTGTCCTCTTTTACGGCAACTAATGAAAAACTGTTTTTT.

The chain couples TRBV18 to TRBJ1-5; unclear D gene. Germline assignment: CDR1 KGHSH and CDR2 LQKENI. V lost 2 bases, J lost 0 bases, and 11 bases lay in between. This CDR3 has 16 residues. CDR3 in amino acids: CASSPAGVHSNQPQHF. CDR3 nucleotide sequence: TGTGCCAGCTCACCAGCGGGAGTCCATAGCAATCAGCCCCAGCATTTT.